These 32 T cell receptor beta chains originate from one sample sequenced in a study of blood T cell repertoires in COVID-19. Using immunoSEQ multiplex PCR, the repertoire was profiled, and TCRdb retains in-frame clones only, with some absent. The sample shows about 200,000 clones, about 87% of them seen only once. The specimen sequenced was peripheral blood. These receptors all come from a man in his 60s with acute or convalescent COVID-19.

The V and J genes are TRBV29-1 and TRBJ1-1, with TRBD1 matching 9 bases. Losses at the gene ends were 7 bases for V and 2 bases for J; bases not matched to a gene: 8. CDR1 SQVTM and CDR2 ANQGSEA come from the germline V gene. This CDR3 comprises 14 residues. CDR3 nucleotides: TGCAGCGGGGACAGGGCAAGGCCTAACACTGAAGCTTTCTTT. It is translated as CSGDRARPNTEAFF. Based on the CDR3 plus reference TRBV29-1 and TRBJ1-1, the full variable domain is SAVISQKPSRDICQRGTSLTIQCQVDSQVTMMFWYRQQPGQSLTLIATANQGSEATYESGFVIDKFPISRPNLTFSTLTVSNMSPEDSSIYLCSGDRARPNTEAFFGQGTRLTVV.

The chain employs TRBV6-2 or TRBV6-3 and TRBJ2-7, with D unresolved. The CDR3 is 13 residues long. Germline assignment: CDR1 MNHEY and CDR2 SVGEGT. The ends were cut back, 6 bases at V and 2 bases at J, with 11 bases in the middle. CDR3 sequence: CASSVQITYEQYF. The DNA of the CDR3 is TGTGCCAGCAGCGTACAGATAACCTACGAGCAGTACTTC.

This sequence joins TRBV4-3 and TRBJ2-7; 7 bases fit TRBD1. Germline-derived CDR1 and CDR2 are LGHNA and YSLEER. Losses at the gene ends were 0 bases for V and 6 bases for J; bases not matched to a gene: 8. The CDR3 loop spans 15 amino acids. The chain's CDR3 is CASSQDSGGRVEQYF. CDR3 sequence (DNA): TGCGCCAGCAGCCAAGATTCAGGGGGAAGGGTCGAGCAGTACTTC.

V is TRBV4-3 and J is TRBJ2-7; no clear D gene. V shed 1 base and J shed 2 bases, with 15 bases lying between them. The CDR3 length is 16 residues. Germline CDR1 reads LGHNA; CDR2 reads YSLEER. CDR3: CASSQVYGDFTYEQYF. The CDR3 nucleotides are TGCGCCAGCAGCCAAGTTTACGGAGACTTTACCTACGAGCAGTACTTC.

This clone appeared once. The rearrangement uses TRBV7-2 and TRBJ2-1; 9 bases agree with TRBD2. Germline trimming cut 5 bases from V and 6 bases from J; bases unmatched to any gene: 8. Germline assignment: CDR1 SGHTA and CDR2 FQGNSA. The CDR3 is made up of 15 amino acids. CDR3: CASSPRTSAGNEQFF. The DNA of the CDR3 is TGTGCCAGCAGCCCGCGGACTAGCGCGGGCAATGAGCAGTTCTTC.

V is TRBV6-5 and J is TRBJ2-1; unclear D gene. Germline-derived CDR1 and CDR2 are MNHEY and SVGAGI. V was pared by 6 bases and J by 0 bases, with 9 bases between. The CDR3 is made up of 14 amino acids. CDR3 coding DNA: TGTGCCAGCAGAGACCGGGTCTCCTACAATGAGCAGTTCTTC. Amino acids: CASRDRVSYNEQFF.

The CDR3 sequence is CASRNTGGSYNSPLHF. The CDR3 DNA is TGTGCCAGCAGAAATACAGGGGGCTCCTATAATTCACCCCTCCACTTT. This rearrangement joins TRBV6-4 to TRBJ1-6; 8 bases align to TRBD1. The trim removed 6 bases at V and 0 bases at J, leaving 4 bases unmatched. Germline loops: CDR1 MRHNA, CDR2 SNTAGT. CDR3 length: 16 amino acids.

The V and J genes are TRBV7-2 and TRBJ2-1; 9 bases map to TRBD2. Germline CDR1 SGHTA, CDR2 FQGNSA. The CDR3 covers 16 residues. J was trimmed by 9 bases and V by 5 bases; bases with no gene match: 14. CDR3 sequence: CASSPPGGGVFGEQFF. Here the CDR3 DNA reads TGTGCCAGCAGCCCGCCGGGCGGGGGGGTTTTTGGTGAGCAGTTCTTC.

V is TRBV6-4 and J is TRBJ1-5; no reliable D call. The CDR3 is 16 residues long. Germline CDR1 MRHNA, CDR2 SNTAGT. V was clipped by 0 bases and J by 10 bases, with 19 bases between them. CDR3 region: CASSDSSQGLRLPQHF. The CDR3 DNA reads as TGTGCCAGCAGTGACTCGAGCCAAGGACTACGACTCCCCCAGCATTTT.

The chain recombines TRBV21-1 with TRBJ1-5; the listed D gene, TRBD1, was not tested against the DNA. TRBV21-1 is a known pseudogene. CDR3 length equals 13 residues. CDR3 DNA sequence: TGTGCCAGCAGCAAAGGGGGCGAACAGCCCCAGCATTTT. Protein product: CASSKGGEQPQHF.

The chain uses TRBV7-9 and TRBJ2-7, with TRBD2 matching over 13 bases. This CDR3 has 17 residues. With V trimmed by 1 base and J by 3 bases, 6 bases remained unmatched. Germline-derived CDR1 and CDR2 are SEHNR and FQNEAQ (reference sequence). The CDR3 DNA follows: TGTGCCAGCAGCTTAGATGGACTAGCGGGGGCCGGCTACGAGCAGTACTTC. Translated, it gives CASSLDGLAGAGYEQYF.

The chain employs TRBV9 and TRBJ2-3; TRBD2 matches 9 bases. The CDR3 is made up of 15 amino acids. V shed 2 bases and J 0 bases; nucleotides not matched to a gene: 1. Germline V lookup: CDR1 SGDLS, CDR2 YYNGEE. In DNA, the CDR3 is TGTGCCAGCAGCGTTACTAGCGGGAGCACAGATACGCAGTATTTT. Amino acid sequence: CASSVTSGSTDTQYF. Full variable domain (remainder filled in from reference TRBV9 and TRBJ2-3): DSGVTQTPKHLITATGQRVTLRCSPRSGDLSVYWYQQSLDQGLQFLIQYYNGEERAKGNILERFSAQQFPDLHSELNLSSLELGDSALYFCASSVTSGSTDTQYFGPGTRLTVL.

The J gene is TRBJ2-1, the V gene TRBV7-9, with 11 bases aligning to TRBD2. Germline trimming cut 5 bases from V and 7 bases from J; bases unmatched to any gene: 7. The CDR3 has 15 residues. The germline V gene encodes CDR1 SEHNR and CDR2 FQNEAQ (reference sequence). The CDR3 DNA is TGTGCCAGCAGCGAAGTGCTAGCGGGGGGTAATGAGCAGTTCTTC. Translation: CASSEVLAGGNEQFF.

This chain connects TRBV20-1 to TRBJ1-4; D might be TRBD1 (5 bases). The CDR3 contains 11 residues. The V gene lost 5 bases and the J gene lost 14 bases, with 15 bases spanning the gap. Germline V CDR1 and CDR2: DFQATT, SNEGSKA (reference sequence). CDR3 region: CSAPDRRLLFF. Here the CDR3 DNA reads TGCAGTGCTCCTGACAGAAGGCTCCTGTTTTTT.

In nucleotides, the CDR3 is TGTGCCAGCAGCCTTGTTGACAGGAGCTCCTATAATTCACCCCTCCACTTT. Its protein product is CASSLVDRSSYNSPLHF. The chain recombines TRBV7-6 with TRBJ1-6; D is possibly TRBD1 (6 bases). V was clipped by 5 bases and J by 0 bases, with 14 bases between them. Germline CDR1 SGHVS, CDR2 FNYEAQ. CDR3 length equals 17 residues.

The V and J genes are TRBV6-6 and TRBJ2-7; D may be TRBD1 (6 bases). This CDR3 spans 14 amino acids. V was cut by 5 bases and J by 5 bases, with 16 bases left in between. The germline V gene has CDR1 MNHNY and CDR2 SVGAGI (reference sequence). The CDR3 coding sequence is TGTGCCAGCAGTACCCAGGGGACCCGGGACGAGCAGTACTTC. It is translated as CASSTQGTRDEQYF.

The CDR3 loop reads CAWSEGALSSGANVLTF. The CDR3 DNA reads TGTGCCTGGAGTGAGGGGGCGTTGAGCTCTGGGGCCAACGTCCTGACTTTC. The V gene is TRBV30, the J gene TRBJ2-6; 7 nucleotides match TRBD1. Germline V gene data show CDR1 as GTSNPN and CDR2 as SVGIG (reference sequence). This CDR3 has 17 residues. With V trimmed by 1 base and J by 0 bases, 6 bases remained unmatched.

CDR3 nucleotides: TGTGCCAGTAGTGAGGTCGGGGGGGGATACAATGAGCAGTTCTTC. Its protein is CASSEVGGGYNEQFF. The chain joins TRBV19 to TRBJ2-1, with 8 bases fitting TRBD2. V shed 5 bases, J shed 4 bases, and the junction held 7 bases outside the gene matches. The CDR3 runs 15 residues. Germline CDR1 LNHDA, CDR2 SQIVND (reference sequence).

The CDR3 is CASSRQGDTYEQYF. In DNA, the CDR3 is TGTGCCAGCAGTCGACAGGGAGATACCTACGAGCAGTACTTC. This chain uses TRBV6-2 or TRBV6-3 with TRBJ2-7, with 7 nucleotides matching TRBD1. V lost 5 bases and J lost 2; bases outside the gene matches: 6. The V gene's germline CDR1 is MNHEY and CDR2 SVGEGT. The CDR3 has 14 amino acids.

This chain connects TRBV5-4 to TRBJ2-7; 10 bases are shared with TRBD1. The CDR3 has 15 amino acids. The germline CDR1 and CDR2 sequences are SGHNT and YYREEE (reference sequence). V lost 4 bases and J lost 3; bases outside the gene matches: 7. The CDR3 reads CASSRIGTGVYEQYF. In nucleotides, the CDR3 is TGTGCCAGCAGCCGAATAGGGACAGGGGTCTACGAGCAGTACTTC.

This rearrangement joins TRBV21-1 to TRBJ2-5; TRBD1 reflects the table's D call only, with no check against the DNA. TRBV21-1 is a pseudogene segment. This CDR3 contains 16 residues. The CDR3 DNA reads TGTGCCAGCGCCCGGTCGGGACAGGGGTCGGGAGAGACCCAGTACTTC. Protein: CASARSGQGSGETQYF.

V usage is TRBV5-1 and J usage is TRBJ2-1; weak D call: TRBD2 (7 bases). Germline CDR1 reads SGHRS; CDR2 reads YFSETQ. This CDR3 has 15 amino acids. The ends were cut back, 3 bases at V and 9 bases at J, with 19 bases in the middle. The CDR3 reads CASSSRVGGPGEQFF. The DNA for the CDR3 is TGCGCCAGCAGCTCCCGGGTGGGGGGGCCTGGTGAGCAGTTCTTC.

The V and J genes are TRBV3-1 (or the pseudogene TRBV3-2) and TRBJ2-7; 9 bases align to TRBD1. V trimming: 4 bases; J trimming: 2 bases; junction bases outside the gene matches: 6. The CDR3 has 15 residues. Germline loops: CDR1 LGHDT, CDR2 YNNKEL (reference sequence). CDR3 DNA sequence: TGTGCCAGCAGCCCTGGGACAGGGCTAACCTACGAGCAGTACTTC. Translated, it gives CASSPGTGLTYEQYF.

The rearrangement joins TRBV7-7 to TRBJ2-7; no clear D. CDR3 length: 13 amino acids. Germline CDR1 is SSHAT and CDR2 is FNYEAQ (reference sequence). Trimming removed 5 bases at V and 3 bases at J, with 11 bases between. CDR3 sequence reads: CASSPSVFYEQYF. The CDR3 DNA reads as TGTGCCAGCAGCCCGTCGGTGTTCTACGAGCAGTACTTC.

The chain links TRBV30 to TRBJ1-6, with D perhaps matching TRBD1 (5 bases). Trimming stripped 3 bases from V and 7 bases from J, with 13 bases between. The CDR3 extends over 14 amino acids. Per germline, CDR1 GTSNPN and CDR2 SVGIG (reference sequence). As DNA, the CDR3 is TGTGCCTGGAGGGGGGGAACCGCGAATTCACCCCTCCACTTT. It specifies CAWRGGTANSPLHF.

CDR3 DNA sequence: TGCGCCAGCAGCTTGGGGCAGGCTAATGAGCAGTTCTTC. Its protein product is CASSLGQANEQFF. The J gene is TRBJ2-1, the V gene TRBV5-1; D is undetermined. The CDR3 sequence is 13 residues long. The V gene lost 0 bases and the J gene lost 7 bases, with 8 bases spanning the gap. CDR1 and CDR2 (germline): SGHRS, YFSETQ.

The chain links TRBV6-2 or TRBV6-3 to TRBJ1-1, with D tentatively TRBD1 (5 bases). Between the trimmed V and J ends, which lost 0 bases and 4 bases, there was a span of 12 bases. CDR1 MNHEY and CDR2 SVGEGT come from the germline V gene. This CDR3 has 15 residues. The CDR3 spells CASSYSSRVGTEAFF. CDR3 bases: TGTGCCAGCAGTTACTCGAGCAGGGTCGGCACTGAAGCTTTCTTT.

This chain uses TRBV6-1 with TRBJ2-3, with 9 bases that match TRBD1. The CDR3 consists of 17 residues. Germline CDR1 is MNHNS and CDR2 is SASEGT. Unmatched junction bases numbered 8, after V lost 3 bases and J lost 1 base. The CDR3 DNA reads as TGTGCCAGCAGTGATGAACAGGGGGCAGCAGGCACAGATACGCAGTATTTT. Translation gives CASSDEQGAAGTDTQYF.

This clone showed up just once. V gene TRBV5-1 combines with J gene TRBJ1-6; TRBD1 agrees at 9 bases. The CDR3 has 17 residues. Germline CDR1 SGHRS, CDR2 YFSETQ. J was trimmed by 8 bases and V by 2 bases; bases with no gene match: 11. DNA for the CDR3: TGCGCCAGCAGCTTTCGAGGGACAGGGACTTTTGATTCACCCCTCCACTTT. Its protein product is CASSFRGTGTFDSPLHF. Supplemented by reference TRBV5-1 and TRBJ1-6, the full variable domain reads KAGVTQTPRYLIKTRGQQVTLSCSPISGHRSVSWYQQTPGQGLQFLFEYFSETQRNKGNFPGRFSGRQFSNSRSEMNVSTLELGDSALYLCASSFRGTGTFDSPLHFGNGTRLTVT.

The chain is built from TRBV19 and TRBJ2-7; 7 positions agree with TRBD1. The CDR3 totals 11 residues. Germline V CDR1 and CDR2: LNHDA, SQIVND (reference sequence). V was pared by 8 bases and J by 6 bases, with 4 bases of the junction left unmatched. In nucleotides, the CDR3 is TGTGCCAGTGCAGGGGGAGTCGAGCAGTACTTC. Its protein product is CASAGGVEQYF.

The chain recombines TRBV29-1 with TRBJ2-1; TRBD2 agrees at 8 bases. From germline, CDR1 is SQVTM and CDR2 ANQGSEA. The CDR3 extends over 15 amino acids. V trimming: 0 bases; J trimming: 9 bases; junction bases outside the gene matches: 10. CDR3 region: CSVEDQAMAGGEQFF. DNA of the CDR3: TGCAGCGTTGAAGATCAGGCTATGGCGGGGGGTGAGCAGTTCTTC.

This clone has only a few counts. V is TRBV19 and J is TRBJ2-7; TRBD2 matches at 16 bases. Germline CDR1 is LNHDA and CDR2 is SQIVND (reference sequence). There are 18 residues in the CDR3. The J segment lost 5 bases and the V segment lost 4 bases, leaving 11 bases of the junction unmatched. This CDR3 is CASSKGTSGGAYRNEQYF. The CDR3 region has the DNA TGTGCCAGTAGTAAAGGGACTAGCGGGGGGGCCTATAGGAACGAGCAGTACTTC.